There are many counts of the clone carrying this T cell receptor beta chain. Its antigen is not known. The record originates from a study of T cells in Graves' hyperthyroidism and ophthalmopathy. The investigators amplified TCR beta CDR3 regions from RNA transcripts. The HTBI primer set drove a first-round RT-PCR of the TCR CDR3. MiXCR, run by TCRdb on the multiplex PCR reads, gives a single entry per CDR3 protein. The table has 250,000 or so distinct CDR3 sequences, approximately 14% seen once. Newly diagnosed hyperthyroidism, duration under 2 months, in patients aged 18 to 65. PBMCs stemmed from approximately 9.1 ml fresh peripheral blood. General observations from the study: Expanded thyroid clonotypes (above 0.001) were mostly also found in blood. With a median lead of approximately 6.4 months before onset, the model predicted ophthalmopathy.

The sequenced material came from blood. This TCR was recovered from a woman aged 50 to 60 with Graves' hyperthyroidism that later progressed to Graves' ophthalmopathy.

The CDR3 nucleotides are TGTGCCAGCAGTAAACTTAGCGGGAGCTCCTACAATGAGCAGTTCTTC. Its protein product is CASSKLSGSSYNEQFF. This sequence joins TRBV6-1 and TRBJ2-1, with TRBD2 matching 9 bases. The germline V gene encodes CDR1 MNHNS and CDR2 SASEGT. With 5 bases clipped from V and 0 bases from J, the junction kept 5 bases outside the gene matches. This CDR3 spans 16 amino acids.